The 9 T cell receptor beta chains below come from one sample, sequenced in a study of T cell repertoires in cytomegalovirus infection. One entry per CDR3 protein, called by TCRdb with MiXCR from the reads. The sample includes some 920,000 distinct CDR3 sequences, around 32% of them seen just once. The antigens these receptors bind are not known. Sequencing used cultured CD8+ T cells from PBMCs, obtained from culture after CMV antigen stimulation. The receptors shown here come from a human donor in good health (CMV status not recorded). Some clones in this sample may be carry-over from other donors' samples.

At least ten counts were recorded for this clonotype. The chain uses TRBV7-6 and TRBJ1-1, with D uncertain. The CDR3 has 13 residues. Trimming left V 3 bases short and J 4 bases short, with 9 bases between. Germline V gene lookup returns CDR1 SGHVS and CDR2 FNYEAQ. The CDR3 bases are TGTGCCAGCAGCTTGGGAGTAAGCACTGAAGCTTTCTTT. Protein sequence: CASSLGVSTEAFF.

This clonotype was counted many times. The chain is built from TRBV7-6 and TRBJ2-4, with 11 positions matching TRBD1. The CDR3 contains 19 residues. Germline V CDR1 and CDR2: SGHVS, FNYEAQ. With 1 base clipped from V and 0 bases from J, the junction kept 8 bases outside the gene matches. The DNA for the CDR3 is TGTGCCAGCAGCTTAGATTTGGGACAGGGGGGTCAAGCCAAAAACATTCAGTACTTC. It codes for CASSLDLGQGGQAKNIQYF.

Notes on this clonotype: At one end, the junction sequence differs from germline, possibly due to a read error. This chain uses TRBV10-3 with TRBJ2-5; no clear D. CDR1 ENHRY and CDR2 SYGVKD come from the germline V gene. This CDR3 spans 11 amino acids. As DNA, the CDR3 is TGTGCCATCAGCGAGTCCGGGACCCAGTACTTC. Translation gives CAISESGTQYF.

The table lists this clonotype with a few counts. The V and J genes are TRBV6-5 and TRBJ1-3; D not resolved. CDR3 length: 17 amino acids. V gave up 2 bases and J gave up 0 bases, with 14 bases separating them. CDR1 and CDR2 from the germline V gene are MNHEY and SVGAGI. The CDR3 spells CASSYDIGSLSGNTIYF. DNA for the CDR3: TGTGCCAGCAGTTACGATATAGGTAGCCTCTCTGGAAACACCATATATTTT.

On this clonotype: The junction and the germline gene differ at one end; a read error may be behind it. V and J are TRBV4-1 and TRBJ1-5; D unclear. Germline V lookup: CDR1 MGHRA, CDR2 YSYEKL. CDR3 length: 16 amino acids. CDR3 sequence: CASSQDGPPSNQPQHF. The CDR3 DNA reads as TGCGCCAGTAGCCAAGACGGACCGCCTAGCAATCAGCCCCAGCATTTT.

The genes are TRBV29-1 and TRBJ1-2, with D possibly being TRBD1 (6 bases). Germline loops: CDR1 SQVTM, CDR2 ANQGSEA. The CDR3 contains 16 residues. The V end lost 0 bases, the J end lost 3 bases, and 17 bases lay between the germline ends. The CDR3 reads CSVEDPEQGPDYGYTF. CDR3 nucleotides: TGCAGCGTTGAAGATCCGGAACAGGGACCGGACTATGGCTACACCTTC. Supplemented by reference TRBV29-1 and TRBJ1-2, the full variable domain reads SAVISQKPSRDICQRGTSLTIQCQVDSQVTMMFWYRQQPGQSLTLIATANQGSEATYESGFVIDKFPISRPNLTFSTLTVSNMSPEDSSIYLCSVEDPEQGPDYGYTFGSGTRLTVV.

This clonotype has a handful of counts. The rearrangement links TRBV19 to TRBJ1-1; 12 nucleotides match TRBD1. The ends lost 7 bases at V and 5 bases at J; junction bases unmatched: 8. Germline CDR1 is LNHDA and CDR2 is SQIVND (reference sequence). The CDR3 has 15 residues. CDR3 residues: CASNPGTGGRTEAFF. DNA for the CDR3: TGTGCCAGTAACCCCGGGACAGGGGGCCGGACTGAAGCTTTCTTT.

This chain connects TRBV6-6 to TRBJ1-4; 12 nucleotides align to TRBD1. The J segment lost 3 bases and the V segment lost 3 bases, leaving 5 bases of the junction unmatched. This CDR3 contains 17 residues. Germline V gives CDR1 MNHNY, CDR2 SVGAGI (reference sequence). The CDR3 bases are TGTGCCAGCAGTTATGGGACAGGGGGCGCGGCTAATGAAAAACTGTTTTTT. As protein: CASSYGTGGAANEKLFF.

This clonotype has only a few counts. This rearrangement joins TRBV24-1 to TRBJ2-1, with a possible D match to TRBD1 (6 bases). Germline values: CDR1 KGHDR, CDR2 SFDVKD. This CDR3 contains 16 residues. V dropped 0 bases and J dropped 2 bases, with 10 bases sitting between them. CDR3 DNA: TGTGCCACCAGTGATTTGAGGGACACAACCTACAATGAGCAGTTCTTC. Its protein is CATSDLRDTTYNEQFF.